This record covers a single TCR beta chain. Its target is not known. This sample was included in a study of cytomegalovirus exposure and HLA in healthy donors. Notes on the study in general: Later analysis identified several of the most significant clusters that appeared linked to common viral pathogens. Certain sequence variants were highly shared and formed a cluster, and this cluster was likely a sequencing artifact. In an earlier analysis, in approximately 570 donors, most V segments appeared productive either ~87% or ~30% of the time. Associated with cytomegalovirus, according to the listing, were about 160 TCR beta chains.

Germline V CDR1 and CDR2: MNHNY, SVGAGI (reference sequence). Deletions cut 7 bases from V and 2 bases from J, with 12 bases between. The CDR3 is 13 amino acids. Primers for the PCR totalled 60 Vbeta and 13 Jbeta. This table comes from immunoSEQ multiplex PCR, and its TCRdb copy is limited to in-frame clones, with some not included. The sample lists 100,000 to 150,000 clones, about 84% seen once, with about 3.9% in the top ten. The source material was PBMCs. The V and J genes are TRBV6-6 and TRBJ2-7; D possibly corresponds to TRBD1 (5 bases). The TCR comes from a man between 18 and 35 years old in good health and CMV-seropositive. Written as DNA, the CDR3 is TGTGCCAGCACACTTTCACAGGCCTACGAGCAGTACTTC. The encoded protein is CASTLSQAYEQYF.